These 10 T cell receptor beta chains share one sample of origin, sequenced in a study of beta chain features in type 1 diabetes. Overall study findings and caveats: People with Type 1 diabetes carried modestly yet significantly shorter TCRB CDR3s in all four CD4+ subsets.

The antigens of these receptors remain unknown. Since all of the isolated RNA was reverse transcribed, expressed TCRB transcripts were what got sequenced. Assay: immunoSEQ multiplex PCR; the TCRdb copy retains only in-frame clones and omits some. Of approximately 170,000 clones listed, approximately 8.4% are singletons. The sample consisted of central memory CD4+ T cells from blood. Every receptor here comes from a man younger than 35 with type 1 diabetes.

In its sample, this clone was seen a few times. This chain uses TRBV28 with TRBJ1-5, with D possibly being TRBD1 (5 bases). This CDR3 spans 14 amino acids. From germline, CDR1 is MDHEN and CDR2 SYDVKM. Trimming removed 5 bases from V and 4 bases from J, with 12 bases in between. Here the CDR3 DNA reads TGTGCCAGCAGTGCCCCTGGGGCGAATCAGCCCCAGCATTTT. As protein: CASSAPGANQPQHF.

The rearrangement joins TRBV7-9 to TRBJ2-7, with TRBD1 matching 9 bases. The ends lost 4 bases at V and 5 bases at J; junction bases unmatched: 15. The CDR3 covers 17 residues. Germline CDR1 reads SEHNR; CDR2 reads FQNEAQ (reference sequence). CDR3 DNA sequence: TGTGCCAGCAGCTCCCGGGACAGGGAGCCCGGGTACGACGAGCAGTACTTC. This sequence encodes CASSSRDREPGYDEQYF.

The chain has TRBV2 and TRBJ2-5; TRBD2 matches 7 bases. After removal of 4 bases from V and 5 bases from J, the junction contained 7 bases not matched to a gene. Germline CDR1 and CDR2: SNHLY and FYNNEI. The CDR3 loop spans 14 amino acids. Written as DNA, the CDR3 is TGTGCCAGCAGTGGAGTCTGGGGGGGTGAGACCCAGTACTTC. This gives the protein CASSGVWGGETQYF.

The chain combines TRBV10-3 with TRBJ2-1, with 12 bases matching TRBD1. The CDR3 extends over 17 amino acids. CDR1 ENHRY and CDR2 SYGVKD come from the germline V gene. The ends lost 0 bases at V and 10 bases at J; junction bases unmatched: 10. In DNA form, the CDR3 reads TGTGCCATCAGTGAGTCGACCCCCGGGACAGGGGGCAAGGAGCAGTTCTTC. Its translation: CAISESTPGTGGKEQFF.

A few counts support this clone. The J gene is TRBJ2-6, the V gene TRBV2, with 10 bases lining up with TRBD1. The CDR3 extends over 14 amino acids. With 9 bases clipped from V and 2 bases from J, the junction kept 1 base outside the gene matches. Germline V CDR1 and CDR2: SNHLY, FYNNEI. Here the CDR3 DNA reads TGTGCCAGTGGACAGGGGGCTGGGGCCAACGTCCTGACTTTC. Protein sequence: CASGQGAGANVLTF.

In this sample, this clone turned up a few times. The J gene is TRBJ1-5, the V gene TRBV10-3; D call uncertain. Germline lookup yields CDR1 ENHRY and CDR2 SYGVKD. This CDR3 has 14 amino acids. V was shortened by 4 bases and J by 8 bases, with 15 bases between the two germline ends. The CDR3 DNA follows: TGTGCCATCAGTGTGCAGGCAACCACAGAGCCCCAGCATTTT. Protein: CAISVQATTEPQHF.

This sequence joins TRBV2 and TRBJ2-7, with TRBD1 matching over 7 bases. CDR1 SNHLY and CDR2 FYNNEI come from the germline V gene. With V trimmed by 4 bases and J by 2 bases, 8 bases remained unmatched. This CDR3 spans 15 amino acids. The CDR3 loop is CASSGSAGGPYEQYF. Here the CDR3 DNA reads TGTGCCAGCAGTGGGTCGGCAGGGGGTCCCTACGAGCAGTACTTC.

This clone appeared a few times. The chain is built from TRBV7-2 and TRBJ1-6; possible D gene TRBD1, 5 bases. Germline V gene sequence: CDR1 SGHTA, CDR2 FQGNSA. The germline V and J ends were trimmed by 1 base and 5 bases, with 9 bases remaining between them. This CDR3 has 15 residues. CDR3 region: CASSLESGHNSPLHF. The CDR3 nucleotides are TGTGCCAGCAGCTTAGAATCAGGGCATAATTCACCCCTCCACTTT. Full variable domain (missing parts from reference TRBV7-2 and TRBJ1-6): GAGVSQSPSNKVTEKGKDVELRCDPISGHTALYWYRQSLGQGLEFLIYFQGNSAPDKSGLPSDRFSAERTGGSVSTLTIQRTQQEDSAVYLCASSLESGHNSPLHFGNGTRLTVT.

The J gene is TRBJ2-1, the V gene TRBV2; TRBD2 aligns across 7 bases. The CDR3 contains 12 residues. Germline loops: CDR1 SNHLY, CDR2 FYNNEI. V lost 6 bases to trimming and J lost 10 bases; unmatched junction nucleotides: 6. The CDR3 loop is CASSWTRIEQFF. CDR3 DNA: TGTGCCAGCAGCTGGACTAGAATAGAGCAGTTCTTC.

The chain carries TRBV19 and TRBJ1-5; D unresolved. The CDR3 is 15 residues long. Trimming took off 0 bases at V and 3 bases at J, with 9 bases between the two ends. From germline, CDR1 is LNHDA and CDR2 SQIVND (reference sequence). CDR3 in amino acids: CASSIDLSDNQPQHF. The CDR3 nucleotides are TGTGCCAGTAGTATAGATCTATCCGACAATCAGCCCCAGCATTTT.